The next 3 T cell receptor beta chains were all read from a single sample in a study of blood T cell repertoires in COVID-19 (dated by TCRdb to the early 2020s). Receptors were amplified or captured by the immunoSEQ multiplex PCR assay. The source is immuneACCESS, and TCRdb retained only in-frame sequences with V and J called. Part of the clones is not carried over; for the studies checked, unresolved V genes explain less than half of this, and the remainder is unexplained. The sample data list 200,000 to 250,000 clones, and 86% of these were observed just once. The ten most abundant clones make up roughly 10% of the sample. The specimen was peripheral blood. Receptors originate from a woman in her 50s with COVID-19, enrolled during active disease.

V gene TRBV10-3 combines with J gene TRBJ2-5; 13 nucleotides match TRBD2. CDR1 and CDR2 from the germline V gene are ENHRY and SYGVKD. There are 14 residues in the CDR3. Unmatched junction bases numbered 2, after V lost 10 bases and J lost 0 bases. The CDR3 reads CATGTSGDQETQYF. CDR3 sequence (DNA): TGTGCCACAGGGACTAGCGGGGACCAAGAGACCCAGTACTTC.

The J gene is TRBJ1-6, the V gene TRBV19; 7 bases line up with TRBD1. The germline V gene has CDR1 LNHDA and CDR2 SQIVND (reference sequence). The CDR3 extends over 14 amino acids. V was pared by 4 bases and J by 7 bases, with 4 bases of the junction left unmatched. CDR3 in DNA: TGTGCCAGTAGTACTCCAGGGGGAAATTCACCCCTCCACTTT. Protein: CASSTPGGNSPLHF.

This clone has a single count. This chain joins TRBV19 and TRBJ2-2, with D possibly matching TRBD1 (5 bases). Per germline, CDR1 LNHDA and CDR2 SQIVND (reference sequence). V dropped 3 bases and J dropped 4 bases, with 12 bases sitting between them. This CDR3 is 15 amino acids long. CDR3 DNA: TGTGCCAGTAGTATGCCCAGGGCGAGCACCGGGGAGCTGTTTTTT. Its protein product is CASSMPRASTGELFF.